The 23 T cell receptor beta chains in this list originate from one sample, sequenced in a study of OX40 agonist ivuxolimab in advanced cancers. Sequencing was performed with immunoSEQ multiplex PCR; in TCRdb, only in-frame clones are kept and a portion is missing. The sample lists under 75,000 clones, about 83% seen once, with around 0.78% in the top ten. Sequences were derived from CD4+ or CD8+ T cells sorted from blood, sampled in a trial of the OX40 agonist ivuxolimab. These receptors were obtained from an adult with an advanced solid tumor such as melanoma, head and neck, liver or kidney cancer.

This clone was counted once. J is TRBJ2-7 and V is TRBV11-2, with TRBD1 matching over 8 bases. V lost 5 bases, J lost 2 bases, and 5 bases stayed unmatched. This CDR3 has 14 amino acids. The germline V gene has CDR1 SGHAT and CDR2 FQNNGV. CDR3 nucleotide sequence: TGTGCCAGCAGCCGGGACAGGTTGACCTACGAGCAGTACTTC. It encodes CASSRDRLTYEQYF. The variable domain in full, completed from reference TRBV11-2 and TRBJ2-7, reads EAGVAQSPRYKIIEKRQSVAFWCNPISGHATLYWYQQILGQGPKLLIQFQNNGVVDDSQLPKDRFSAERLKGVDSTLKIQPAKLEDSAVYLCASSRDRLTYEQYFGPGTRLTVT.

V usage is TRBV11-1 and J usage is TRBJ2-1; D gene unclear. Germline CDR1 is SGHAT and CDR2 is FQDESV (reference sequence). The CDR3 extends over 16 amino acids. Deletions cut 3 bases from V and 6 bases from J, with 18 bases between. The CDR3 is CASSFPGLALINEQFF. The CDR3, as DNA: TGTGCCAGCAGCTTCCCCGGCCTTGCCCTCATCAATGAGCAGTTCTTC.

V is TRBV7-8 and J is TRBJ2-7, with 12 bases lining up with TRBD2. This CDR3 has 21 amino acids. The V gene's germline CDR1 is SGHVS and CDR2 FQNEAQ. The V and J ends lost 4 bases and 0 bases, in that order; junction bases with no gene match: 19. CDR3 coding DNA: TGTGCCAGCAGCTCCCCCTTTGTTCTCGGGACTAGCGGGTACAGCTCCTACGAGCAGTACTTC. Residues: CASSSPFVLGTSGYSSYEQYF.

The chain uses TRBV30 and TRBJ1-1; D not resolved. Germline CDR1 reads GTSNPN; CDR2 reads SVGIG (reference sequence). The CDR3 spans 14 residues. Trimming pared 1 base from V and 6 bases from J, leaving 15 bases between. DNA of the CDR3: TGTGCCTGGAGTGCGACACGGATCGCCCCTGAAGCTTTCTTT. Translation gives CAWSATRIAPEAFF.

V gene TRBV5-6 combines with J gene TRBJ1-1, with 7 bases aligning to TRBD1. Trimming removed 3 bases from V and 9 bases from J; junction bases left unmatched: 11. Germline values: CDR1 SGHDT, CDR2 YYEEEE. The CDR3 contains 14 residues. The CDR3 region is CASSSGQYILQAFF. In nucleotides, the CDR3 is TGTGCCAGCAGCTCGGGACAGTACATCCTACAAGCTTTCTTT.

This clone has a handful of counts. The chain links TRBV7-3 to TRBJ1-1; a possible D gene is TRBD1 (6 bases). The CDR3 loop spans 13 amino acids. Germline values: CDR1 SGHTA, CDR2 FQGTGA. Trimming shortened V by 3 bases and J by 8 bases, and 13 bases separated the two germline ends. The CDR3: CASSLAGQQEAFF. The CDR3 DNA follows: TGTGCCAGCAGCTTGGCCGGACAGCAAGAAGCTTTCTTT.

The genes are TRBV7-8 and TRBJ1-5; 7 bases line up with TRBD1. The germline V gene encodes CDR1 SGHVS and CDR2 FQNEAQ. The CDR3 contains 18 residues. With V trimmed by 0 bases and J by 2 bases, 10 bases remained unmatched. The CDR3 sequence is CASSLARIYRGGNQPQHF. The CDR3 bases are TGTGCCAGCAGCTTAGCGAGAATATACAGGGGCGGCAATCAGCCCCAGCATTTT.

The rearrangement joins TRBV9 to TRBJ2-1, with no clear D. The CDR3 length is 11 residues. The V gene's germline CDR1 is SGDLS and CDR2 YYNGEE. V lost 2 bases and J lost 5, with 2 bases in between. CDR3 nucleotides: TGTGCCAGCAGCGTCCACAATGAGCAGTTCTTC. This translates into CASSVHNEQFF.

This clone was picked up a small number of times. The sample holds other DNA sequences that translate to the same CDR3. The chain recombines TRBV9 with TRBJ1-1; TRBD1 is a possible D gene (5 bases). CDR1 is SGDLS, CDR2 YYNGEE, per germline. This CDR3 region has 14 residues. V lost 0 bases and J 3 bases, leaving 9 bases between the germline ends. For the CDR3, the DNA is TGTGCCAGCAGCGTAGGGGGGTCAGACACTGAAGCTTTCTTT. Translating gives CASSVGGSDTEAFF.

This clone was detected only a few times. CDR3 loop: CASRTDRGTDTQYF. The CDR3 bases are TGCGCCAGCAGAACTGACAGGGGCACAGATACGCAGTATTTT. The chain employs TRBV5-1 and TRBJ2-3; 7 nucleotides align to TRBD1. The CDR3 extends over 14 amino acids. Germline-derived CDR1 and CDR2 are SGHRS and YFSETQ. Trimming cost V 5 bases and J 1 base; bases outside gene matches: 4.

In the case of this clone: A read error may produce the germline difference seen at one junction end. In DNA, the CDR3 is TGTGCTAGCAGCTTAGGGCGCGGTGGTGAGCAGTTCTTC. It codes for CASSLGRGGEQFF. V is TRBV7-7 and J is TRBJ2-1, with D uncertain. Per the germline V gene, CDR1 is SSHAT and CDR2 is FNYEAQ (reference sequence). This CDR3 contains 13 residues.

The V gene is TRBV27, the J gene TRBJ2-2; D gene ambiguous. This CDR3 contains 16 residues. CDR1 is MNHEY and CDR2 is SMNVEV in the germline V gene (reference sequence). The ends were cut back, 0 bases at V and 0 bases at J, with 8 bases in the middle. The CDR3 nucleotides are TGTGCCAGCAGTTTATCCGTGACGGCGAACACCGGGGAGCTGTTTTTT. Its translation is CASSLSVTANTGELFF.

The J gene is TRBJ1-6, the V gene TRBV18, with D possibly matching TRBD1 (5 bases). This CDR3 spans 15 amino acids. CDR1 is KGHSH, CDR2 LQKENI, per germline. V was shortened by 5 bases and J by 10 bases, with 18 bases between the two germline ends. The CDR3 DNA reads TGTGCCAGCTCAACCAGTGGGGCAGGGCAATCACCCCTCCACTTT. Encoded protein: CASSTSGAGQSPLHF.

This chain joins TRBV4-3 and TRBJ1-1, with D perhaps matching TRBD1 (5 bases). Germline V gene sequence: CDR1 LGHNA, CDR2 YSLEER. Trimming removed 1 base at V and 1 base at J, with 10 bases between. This CDR3 has 15 residues. CDR3 loop: CASSQVAQGNTEAFF. CDR3 DNA: TGCGCCAGCAGCCAAGTTGCCCAGGGGAACACTGAAGCTTTCTTT.

This chain joins TRBV7-2 and TRBJ2-2, with 8 bases matching TRBD2. This CDR3 contains 19 residues. Germline V lookup: CDR1 SGHTA, CDR2 FQGNSA. The V segment lost 4 bases and the J segment 4 bases; nucleotides outside the gene matches: 17. CDR3 sequence (DNA): TGTGCCAGCAGCTATTTCCGGGAGCGGGGGATCTTCGGCACCGGGGAGCTGTTTTTT. This sequence encodes CASSYFRERGIFGTGELFF.

V gene TRBV23-1 combines with J gene TRBJ1-2; 11 nucleotides match TRBD1. TRBV23-1 is treated as an ORF (open reading frame) with a function not yet certain. The length of the CDR3 is 21 residues. Trimming removed 3 bases from V and 2 bases from J; junction bases left unmatched: 20. The CDR3 loop reads CASSQPEGPDRGPLPNYGYTF. The CDR3 DNA follows: TGCGCCAGCAGTCAGCCCGAGGGCCCGGACAGGGGGCCTTTACCCAACTATGGCTACACCTTC.

The V and J genes are TRBV7-8 and TRBJ1-4, with a weak D call TRBD1 (5 bases). From germline, CDR1 is SGHVS and CDR2 FQNEAQ. Trimming stripped 2 bases from V and 7 bases from J, with 14 bases between. The CDR3 covers 15 residues. The CDR3 loop reads CASSLNQGRGEKLFF. In nucleotides, the CDR3 is TGTGCCAGCAGCTTAAATCAGGGTAGGGGTGAAAAACTGTTTTTT.

The J gene is TRBJ1-2, the V gene TRBV19; 8 nucleotides line up with TRBD1. From germline, CDR1 is LNHDA and CDR2 SQIVND (reference sequence). The J segment lost 7 bases and the V segment lost 3 bases, leaving 4 bases of the junction unmatched. The CDR3 is 13 amino acids. The CDR3: CASSIRGQVGYTF. In DNA form, the CDR3 reads TGTGCCAGTAGTATCAGGGGGCAGGTTGGCTACACCTTC.

This clone was seen just once. The V and J genes are TRBV19 and TRBJ2-7; D gene unclear. Germline V gives CDR1 LNHDA, CDR2 SQIVND (reference sequence). V lost 3 bases and J 2 bases, leaving 8 bases between the germline ends. The CDR3 runs 13 residues. Here the CDR3 DNA reads TGTGCCAGTAGTATCGCCAGGACCTACGAGCAGTACTTC. This encodes CASSIARTYEQYF.

The V call is TRBV7-9, the J call TRBJ1-4, with no clear D. The ends were cut back, 1 base at V and 10 bases at J, with 10 bases in the middle. The CDR3 is made up of 13 amino acids. Per germline, CDR1 SEHNR and CDR2 FQNEAQ (reference sequence). CDR3 in amino acids: CASSLGTAGKLFF. The DNA of the CDR3 is TGTGCCAGCAGCTTAGGGACGGCGGGAAAACTGTTTTTT.

CDR3 DNA sequence: TGTGCCAGCAGCTTAGGAATAGCGGGGGCTGAGCAGTTCTTC. This gives the protein CASSLGIAGAEQFF. The chain is built from TRBV7-9 and TRBJ2-1; TRBD2 agrees at 9 bases. This CDR3 has 14 amino acids. CDR1 and CDR2 (germline): SEHNR, FQNEAQ (reference sequence). V shed 1 base and J 9 bases; nucleotides not matched to a gene: 4.

This clone was detected only a few times. The chain combines TRBV28 with TRBJ1-5; 9 nucleotides match TRBD1. The CDR3 extends over 15 amino acids. CDR1 is MDHEN and CDR2 is SYDVKM in the germline V gene. V lost 4 bases and J lost 0; bases outside the gene matches: 1. The chain's CDR3 is CASSWTGASNQPQHF. CDR3 nucleotides: TGTGCCAGCAGTTGGACAGGGGCTAGCAATCAGCCCCAGCATTTT.

The rearrangement joins TRBV19 to TRBJ1-1; 8 bases agree with TRBD1. Germline V gives CDR1 LNHDA, CDR2 SQIVND (reference sequence). With 5 bases clipped from V and 0 bases from J, the junction kept 5 bases outside the gene matches. The CDR3 extends over 15 amino acids. The CDR3 nucleotides read TGTGCCAGTAGTCCCCAGACAGGGGTGAACACTGAAGCTTTCTTT. Encoded protein: CASSPQTGVNTEAFF.